These 16 T cell receptor beta chains share one sample of origin, sequenced in a study of tumor-infiltrating lymphocytes in primary liver carcinoma. The roughly 18-34 mg bulk tissue piece was not sorted before simultaneous RNA and DNA extraction. Production of TCR beta cDNA used roughly 0.55 ug total RNA together with a constant-region primer. Libraries covering TCR beta were generated through three nested multiplex PCR rounds (using a slightly modified ARM-PCR). PCR rounds one and two used TRBV1-TRBV30 forward primers with a C-beta reverse primer for around 10 cycles each. One entry per CDR3 protein results from TCRdb running MiXCR on the multiplex PCR reads. The data show more than 70,000 distinct CDR3 sequences, around 70% seen once. The sample consisted of liver tumor tissue from sampling region 1. Subset described: tumor region T1, superior pole. These receptors were taken from a man in his forties with primary liver carcinoma and hepatitis B virus infection.

Regarding this clonotype: The junction departs from the called germline gene at one end, perhaps through a read error. This chain links TRBV11-2 with TRBJ2-7, with D unclear. The CDR3 loop spans 15 amino acids. Per the germline V gene, CDR1 is SGHAT and CDR2 is FQNNGV. DNA for the CDR3: TGTGTCAGCAGCCCATCTGTGGGAATATCGTACGAGCAGTACTTC. Translating gives CVSSPSVGISYEQYF.

The CDR3 reads CLSIPSGTGGIDEQFF. CDR3 bases: TGTCTCAGCATCCCCTCCGGGACAGGGGGTATCGATGAGCAGTTCTTC. V gene TRBV7-9 combines with J gene TRBJ2-1, with TRBD1 matching 11 bases. CDR1 is SEHNR, CDR2 FQNEAQ, per germline (reference sequence). CDR3 length equals 16 residues. The whole variable domain, remainder taken from reference TRBV7-9 and TRBJ2-1, is DTGVSQNPRHKITKRGQNVTFRCDPISEHNRLYWYRQTLGQGPEFLTYFQNEAQLEKSRLLSDRFSAERPKGSFSTLEIQRTEQGDSAMYLCLSIPSGTGGIDEQFFGPGTRLTVL.

A remark on this clonotype: The CDR3 does not end in the conserved phenylalanine or tryptophan, so this is likely a read error. This rearrangement joins TRBV11-2 to TRBJ2-3, with D maybe TRBD2 (6 bases). Looked up from germline, CDR1 is SGHAT and CDR2 is FQNNGV. This CDR3 has 16 residues. V was shortened by 7 bases and J by 0 bases, with 17 bases between the two germline ends. CDR3 residues: CASNPPTSGSTDTQYL. CDR3 sequence (DNA): TGTGCCAGCAACCCCCCGACTAGTGGCAGCACAGATACGCAGTATTTA.

This clonotype appeared many times. The chain is built from TRBV28 and TRBJ2-2; D could derive from TRBD1 or TRBD2 (5 bases each). This CDR3 contains 17 residues. V gave up 7 bases and J gave up 5 bases, with 23 bases separating them. Germline V lookup: CDR1 MDHEN, CDR2 SYDVKM. CDR3 sequence (DNA): TGTGCCAGCACCGTGTATGGTGGGGGTCTTGGGACCGGGGAGCTGTTTTTT. Protein product: CASTVYGGGLGTGELFF.

About this clonotype: One end of the junction varies from germline; a read error may be responsible. The rearrangement uses TRBV4-1 and TRBJ1-6; tentatively, D is TRBD1 (5 bases). The CDR3 length is 16 residues. Per the germline V gene, CDR1 is MGHRA and CDR2 is YSYEKL. CDR3 nucleotide sequence: TGCGCCAGCAGCCTCCTCCCGGGACTGAGTAATTCACCCCACCACTTT. Protein product: CASSLLPGLSNSPHHF.

On this clonotype itself: A much larger clone differs from this one at a single base, so this may be a read error. In DNA form, the CDR3 reads TGTGCCACCCAACTATCGGGGACAGACCTCGAAGAGACCCAGTACTTC. Residues: CATQLSGTDLEETQYF. This rearrangement joins TRBV24-1 to TRBJ2-5; 7 bases fit TRBD1. Germline CDR1 reads KGHDR; CDR2 reads SFDVKD. CDR3 length: 16 amino acids. V gave up 9 bases and J gave up 3 bases; unmatched junction bases: 15.

This clonotype was observed once. The V gene is TRBV6-1, the J gene TRBJ2-7; 7 positions agree with TRBD1. This CDR3 has 12 residues. The germline CDR1 and CDR2 sequences are MNHNS and SASEGT. CDR3 amino acids: CVIKGARYEQYF. The CDR3 DNA is TGTGTCATCAAGGGGGCACGGTACGAGCAGTACTTC.

This clonotype was seen more than once but under ten times. A much larger clone lies one base from this, so it may be a read error. The chain has TRBV14 and TRBJ1-3, with D unclear. Looked up from germline, CDR1 is SGHDN and CDR2 is FVKESK. V was trimmed by 5 bases and J by 0 bases, leaving 11 bases between them. The CDR3 has 15 residues. CDR3 in amino acids: CASSGYRYSGNTIYF. The CDR3 DNA follows: TGTGCCAGCAGCGGATATCGGTACTCTGGAAACACCATATATTTT.

For this clonotype: The conserved closing phenylalanine or tryptophan is absent in this CDR3, likely reflecting a read error. V is TRBV11-2 and J is TRBJ2-7; D uncertain. CDR1 is SGHAT and CDR2 is FQNNGV in the germline V gene. The CDR3 length is 14 residues. This CDR3 is CASSLTDGAYDQYL. CDR3 sequence (DNA): TGTGCCAGCAGCTTAACCGACGGAGCCTACGATCAGTACCTT.

This clonotype occurred once. At one of its ends the junction is not consistent with the germline gene, which may arise from a read error. This chain links TRBV7-9 with TRBJ2-7, with D perhaps matching TRBD2 (5 bases). Germline V gene lookup returns CDR1 SEHNR and CDR2 FQNEAQ (reference sequence). The length of the CDR3 is 14 residues. CDR3 protein: CVSSPSGREYEQYF. CDR3 bases: TGTGTCAGCAGCCCTTCGGGAAGGGAGTACGAGCAGTATTTC.

Comment on this clonotype: At one of its ends the junction is not consistent with the germline gene, which may arise from a read error. J is TRBJ1-2 and V is TRBV2; the D gene is possibly TRBD1 (6 bases). The CDR3 is 12 residues long. CDR1 and CDR2 from the germline V gene are SNHLY and FYNNEI. CDR3 in amino acids: CISWTADYGYTF. The CDR3 DNA follows: TGCATCAGTTGGACAGCGGACTATGGCTACACCTTC.

The rearrangement uses TRBV29-1 and TRBJ2-1, with D perhaps matching TRBD2 (6 bases). The CDR3 loop spans 14 amino acids. Germline lookup yields CDR1 SQVTM and CDR2 ANQGSEA. Here the CDR3 DNA reads TGCAGTATTCGACCAGCGGGCTCCTACAATGAGCAGTTCTTC. Its translation: CSIRPAGSYNEQFF.

This clonotype showed up many times. The chain recombines TRBV28 with TRBJ2-7; tentative D call: TRBD2 (6 bases). The CDR3 covers 15 residues. Trimming took off 8 bases at V and 0 bases at J, with 17 bases between the two ends. Germline V CDR1 and CDR2: MDHEN, SYDVKM. The DNA of the CDR3 is TGTGCCAGCTACCCGGGGGACGGGCGCTCCTACGAGCAGTACTTC. It specifies CASYPGDGRSYEQYF. Complete variable domain (other parts from reference TRBV28 and TRBJ2-7): DVKVTQSSRYLVKRTGEKVFLECVQDMDHENMFWYRQDPGLGLRLIYFSYDVKMKEKGDIPEGYSVSREKKERFSLILESASTNQTSMYLCASYPGDGRSYEQYFGPGTRLTVT.

Worth noting for this clonotype: The junction and the germline gene differ at one end; a read error may be behind it. This chain links TRBV11-2 with TRBJ2-7; D is perhaps TRBD2 (6 bases). CDR3 length: 13 amino acids. Germline V gene sequence: CDR1 SGHAT, CDR2 FQNNGV. The CDR3 protein is CAGSLSGLASQYF. The CDR3, as DNA: TGTGCCGGCAGCTTAAGTGGGCTAGCGTCACAGTACTTC.

Worth noting for this clonotype: A clone one base away is much larger, so this may be a read error. The genes are TRBV5-1 and TRBJ2-7; the match to TRBD2 covers 8 bases. CDR3 size: 13 residues. Per the germline V gene, CDR1 is SGHRS and CDR2 is YFSETQ. Written as DNA, the CDR3 is TGCACCAGCAGCTTAAACGGGAGGGCGGAGCAGTACTTC. It is translated as CTSSLNGRAEQYF.

The sample holds many counts of this clonotype. The gene calls are TRBV13 and TRBJ1-4; tentative D call: TRBD1 (6 bases). Between the trimmed V and J ends, which lost 5 bases and 7 bases, there was a span of 17 bases. CDR1 and CDR2 from the germline V gene are PRHDT and FYEKMQ (reference sequence). The CDR3 contains 15 residues. CDR3 protein: CASSEGGIRSEKLFF. CDR3 sequence (DNA): TGTGCCAGCAGCGAGGGGGGCATCAGGAGTGAAAAACTGTTTTTT.